These 30 T cell receptor beta chains share one sample of origin, sequenced in a study of tumor-infiltrating lymphocytes in localized non-small cell lung cancer. Some clones are missing from TCRdb's copy, which holds only in-frame ones; the method was immunoSEQ multiplex PCR. The table includes approximately 15,000 clones, roughly 40% detected once. Sequences were obtained from lung tumor tissue. These TCRs come from a human donor with non-small cell lung cancer.

This clone showed up just a few times. The chain couples TRBV5-4 to TRBJ1-5; 7 nucleotides align to TRBD1. The CDR3 totals 14 residues. The V segment lost 3 bases and the J segment 4 bases; nucleotides outside the gene matches: 4. Germline V lookup: CDR1 SGHNT, CDR2 YYREEE (reference sequence). CDR3 nucleotides: TGTGCCAGCAGCTCGACAGGGAGTAATCAGCCCCAGCATTTT. This encodes CASSSTGSNQPQHF.

This clone was seen at least ten times. The CDR3 DNA reads TGTGCCAGCAGTGCGACAACAGGGGGCCTTGAGCAGTTCTTC. It specifies CASSATTGGLEQFF. The chain joins TRBV28 to TRBJ2-1, with 9 nucleotides matching TRBD1. Germline V CDR1 and CDR2: MDHEN, SYDVKM. Trimming at V came to 5 bases and at J to 9 bases, leaving 8 bases not matched to a gene. There are 14 residues in the CDR3.

This clone was counted only a few times. The CDR3 reads CASSLALGGFYEQYF. The CDR3 DNA reads as TGTGCCAGCAGCTTAGCGTTAGGGGGGTTCTACGAGCAGTACTTC. This chain joins TRBV7-2 and TRBJ2-7; D might be TRBD1 or TRBD2, each matching 6 bases. Trimming left V 0 bases short and J 3 bases short, with 12 bases between. The CDR3 consists of 15 residues. Germline-derived CDR1 and CDR2 are SGHTA and FQGNSA.

This clone was observed a handful of times. The genes are TRBV27 and TRBJ2-5; the D is unclear. This CDR3 has 11 amino acids. V was cut by 2 bases and J by 5 bases, with 3 bases left in between. CDR1 and CDR2 (germline): MNHEY, SMNVEV (reference sequence). CDR3: CASSLRETQYF. CDR3 nucleotide sequence: TGTGCCAGCAGTTTACGGGAGACCCAGTACTTC.

This CDR3 is CSAGQIGEKLFF. Written as DNA, the CDR3 is TGCAGCGCTGGACAGATCGGTGAAAAACTGTTTTTT. The chain combines TRBV29-1 with TRBJ1-4, with D possibly TRBD1 on 6 matching bases. Germline V gives CDR1 SQVTM, CDR2 ANQGSEA. This CDR3 region has 12 residues. V shed 7 bases and J shed 7 bases, with 13 bases lying between them.

The chain recombines TRBV4-3 with TRBJ2-7; 11 nucleotides line up with TRBD2. In germline, CDR1 is LGHNA, CDR2 YSLEER. With 3 bases clipped from V and 1 base from J, the junction kept 8 bases outside the gene matches. CDR3 length equals 17 residues. CDR3 in DNA: TGCGCCAGCAGCCAGGATCTGACTAGCGGGGTTTCCTACGAGCAGTACTTC. Translating it yields CASSQDLTSGVSYEQYF.

The sample holds a few counts of this clone. J is TRBJ1-2 and V is TRBV29-1, with D unresolved. Deletions cut 6 bases from V and 8 bases from J, with 16 bases between. Germline-derived CDR1 and CDR2 are SQVTM and ANQGSEA. The CDR3 runs to 12 residues. This CDR3 reads CSVLFGLAGYTF. For the CDR3, the DNA is TGCAGCGTCCTTTTCGGATTAGCGGGCTACACCTTC.

CDR3 nucleotide sequence: TGTGCCAGCAGCTTACGGACAGGGTGGGGAGAGACCCAGTACTTC. Translating it yields CASSLRTGWGETQYF. The chain uses TRBV9 and TRBJ2-5; TRBD1 matches at 8 bases. Germline V gives CDR1 SGDLS, CDR2 YYNGEE. The CDR3 covers 15 residues. Trimming removed 4 bases from V and 4 bases from J; junction bases left unmatched: 9. Supplemented by reference TRBV9 and TRBJ2-5, the full variable domain reads DSGVTQTPKHLITATGQRVTLRCSPRSGDLSVYWYQQSLDQGLQFLIQYYNGEERAKGNILERFSAQQFPDLHSELNLSSLELGDSALYFCASSLRTGWGETQYFGPGTRLLVL.

There are a few counts of this clone. The chain carries TRBV28 and TRBJ2-1; 8 bases are a match to TRBD2. The CDR3 consists of 15 residues. Germline-derived CDR1 and CDR2 are MDHEN and SYDVKM. With 3 bases clipped from V and 4 bases from J, the junction kept 5 bases outside the gene matches. CDR3 bases: TGTGCCAGCAGTTTTATCGCGGGGGGTTACAATGAGCAGTTCTTC. Translation: CASSFIAGGYNEQFF.

The V call is TRBV28, the J call TRBJ2-3; 13 nucleotides align to TRBD2. The junction had 6 bases not matched to a gene; V was cut back by 10 bases and J by 2 bases. Germline CDR1 MDHEN, CDR2 SYDVKM. The CDR3 runs 15 residues. The CDR3: CATSTSGGPTDTQYF. The CDR3 DNA follows: TGTGCCACCTCGACTAGCGGGGGGCCCACAGATACGCAGTATTTT.

V and J are TRBV5-1 and TRBJ1-5, with D perhaps TRBD1 (5 bases). Germline CDR1 reads SGHRS; CDR2 reads YFSETQ. The V end lost 0 bases, the J end lost 9 bases, and 16 bases lay between the germline ends. This CDR3 is 15 amino acids long. As DNA, the CDR3 is TGCGCCAGCAGCTTGGGCGAGGGGTACCTAGGGCCCCAGCATTTT. Translated: CASSLGEGYLGPQHF.

The genes are TRBV27 and TRBJ1-2; perhaps TRBD1 as D (6 bases). Between the trimmed V and J ends, which lost 5 bases and 8 bases, there was a span of 21 bases. Germline loops: CDR1 MNHEY, CDR2 SMNVEV (reference sequence). This CDR3 is 15 amino acids long. The CDR3 is CASSPVTGPVGGYTF. DNA of the CDR3: TGTGCCAGCAGTCCCGTTACAGGGCCAGTGGGGGGCTACACCTTC.

In this sample, this clone turned up once. The CDR3 nucleotides read TGTGCCAGCAGCTTGAACAGGGGTACCTATAATTCACCCCTCCACTTT. Protein sequence: CASSLNRGTYNSPLHF. The V and J genes are TRBV5-6 and TRBJ1-6; 7 bases are shared with TRBD1. Germline V gives CDR1 SGHDT, CDR2 YYEEEE. Trimming at V came to 1 base and at J to 2 bases, leaving 3 bases not matched to a gene. The CDR3 has 16 residues.

This clone was seen at least ten times. The gene calls are TRBV7-3 and TRBJ2-7; TRBD1 aligns across 11 bases. The V segment lost 2 bases and the J segment 6 bases; nucleotides outside the gene matches: 0. The CDR3 spans 13 residues. Per the germline V gene, CDR1 is SGHTA and CDR2 is FQGTGA. The CDR3 is CASSLGTGGEQYF. The CDR3 bases are TGTGCCAGCAGCTTAGGGACAGGGGGCGAGCAGTACTTC.

The rearrangement uses TRBV27 and TRBJ2-3; the match to TRBD2 covers 13 bases. The CDR3 runs to 17 residues. In germline, CDR1 is MNHEY, CDR2 SMNVEV (reference sequence). V gave up 0 bases and J gave up 5 bases; unmatched junction bases: 5. CDR3 nucleotide sequence: TGTGCCAGCAGTTTATCCAAACTAGCGGGGGGGCGAGATACGCAGTATTTT. Translated: CASSLSKLAGGRDTQYF.

V usage is TRBV7-9 and J usage is TRBJ2-7; TRBD2 agrees at 10 bases. V gave up 10 bases and J gave up 3 bases; unmatched junction bases: 12. From germline, CDR1 is SEHNR and CDR2 FQNEAQ (reference sequence). This CDR3 has 15 amino acids. The CDR3 is CAIRSSGGPFYEQYF. The CDR3 region has the DNA TGTGCCATCAGGAGTAGCGGGGGGCCATTCTACGAGCAGTACTTC.

This clone turned up a few times. The chain joins TRBV29-1 to TRBJ2-3; TRBD1 is a possible D gene (5 bases). Germline CDR1 is SQVTM and CDR2 is ANQGSEA. This CDR3 region has 12 residues. The ends were cut back, 3 bases at V and 4 bases at J, with 8 bases in the middle. In DNA form, the CDR3 reads TGCAGCGTTGAGCAGGGTCCAGATACGCAGTATTTT. Its protein product is CSVEQGPDTQYF.

V is TRBV9 and J is TRBJ1-2; D remains ambiguous. Looked up from germline, CDR1 is SGDLS and CDR2 is YYNGEE. The CDR3 covers 14 residues. V gave up 0 bases and J gave up 8 bases, with 14 bases separating them. The CDR3 region is CASSVGVGLLGYTF. CDR3 nucleotides: TGTGCCAGCAGCGTAGGGGTTGGACTACTGGGCTACACCTTC.

CDR3 bases: TGCGCCAGCAGCCCCCGGGGACATTTGTACGAGCAGTACTTC. Protein sequence: CASSPRGHLYEQYF. V and J are TRBV4-1 and TRBJ2-7, with D possibly matching TRBD1 (6 bases). The germline V gene encodes CDR1 MGHRA and CDR2 YSYEKL. The CDR3 extends over 14 amino acids. Between the trimmed V and J ends, which lost 4 bases and 4 bases, there was a span of 14 bases.

This clone has only a few counts. This sequence joins TRBV5-1 and TRBJ1-4; D unresolved. The CDR3 consists of 15 residues. Germline-derived CDR1 and CDR2 are SGHRS and YFSETQ. V dropped 0 bases and J dropped 5 bases, with 11 bases sitting between them. The CDR3 region has the DNA TGCGCCAGCAGCTTGGATCCGGGAGCGAATGAAAAACTGTTTTTT. Its translation: CASSLDPGANEKLFF.

This clone was detected only a few times. The J gene is TRBJ2-5, the V gene TRBV10-3; D remains unclear. Trimming shortened V by 7 bases and J by 2 bases, and 11 bases separated the two germline ends. In germline, CDR1 is ENHRY, CDR2 SYGVKD. This CDR3 spans 13 amino acids. CDR3 nucleotides: TGTGCCATCAATACGGCGGTTCAAGAGACCCAGTACTTC. Residues: CAINTAVQETQYF.

The chain recombines TRBV2 with TRBJ1-6; D is perhaps TRBD1 (6 bases). There are 13 residues in the CDR3. V shed 6 bases and J shed 5 bases, with 8 bases lying between them. Germline V lookup: CDR1 SNHLY, CDR2 FYNNEI. This CDR3 reads CASRRTDNSPLHF. The CDR3 DNA reads as TGTGCCAGCAGGAGGACAGATAATTCACCCCTCCACTTT.

This chain joins TRBV5-1 and TRBJ1-4; D perhaps matches TRBD1 (6 bases). V was pared by 4 bases and J by 3 bases, with 13 bases between. The V gene's germline CDR1 is SGHRS and CDR2 YFSETQ. This CDR3 is built from 15 residues. The CDR3 reads CASSNPGHPNEKLFF. Written as DNA, the CDR3 is TGCGCCAGCAGCAACCCGGGACATCCTAATGAAAAACTGTTTTTT.

V and J are TRBV6-4 and TRBJ2-2; possible D gene TRBD1, 5 bases. Germline V gene data show CDR1 as MRHNA and CDR2 as SNTAGT. CDR3 length: 14 residues. Trimming removed 4 bases at V and 4 bases at J, with 10 bases between. CDR3: CASSVEGATGELFF. CDR3 in DNA: TGTGCCAGCAGTGTCGAAGGGGCCACCGGGGAGCTGTTTTTT.

This clone was counted between two and nine times. V and J are TRBV6-5 and TRBJ1-1, with a possible D match to TRBD1 (5 bases). Germline loops: CDR1 MNHEY, CDR2 SVGAGI. The CDR3 is 16 amino acids. Trimming took 2 bases from V and 0 from J, leaving 13 bases between them. This CDR3 is CASSYGRGAMNTEAFF. The CDR3 region has the DNA TGTGCCAGCAGTTACGGCCGAGGGGCGATGAACACTGAAGCTTTCTTT.

This clone occurred a few times. CDR3 DNA sequence: TGTGCCAGCAGTGATAATTGGGGCACTGAAGCTTTCTTT. Translated: CASSDNWGTEAFF. The chain combines TRBV2 with TRBJ1-1; unclear D gene. The CDR3 totals 13 residues. With 3 bases removed from V and 4 bases from J, the gap between germline ends came to 9 bases. Germline-derived CDR1 and CDR2 are SNHLY and FYNNEI.

The chain links TRBV5-6 to TRBJ2-7; D unclear. The CDR3 spans 14 residues. Trimming cost V 2 bases and J 2 bases, with 11 bases left between them. The germline V gene encodes CDR1 SGHDT and CDR2 YYEEEE. As DNA, the CDR3 is TGTGCCAGCAGCTTCGCTTCCAGGCCCTACGAGCAGTACTTC. Encoded protein: CASSFASRPYEQYF.

This clone is medium-sized. This chain links TRBV15 with TRBJ1-6; tentative D call: TRBD1 (6 bases). Deletions cut 3 bases from V and 7 bases from J, with 13 bases between. Germline V gives CDR1 LNHNV, CDR2 YYDKDF (reference sequence). The CDR3 covers 15 residues. The CDR3 loop is CATSSGGQGNSPLHF. CDR3 bases: TGTGCCACCAGCAGCGGGGGGCAAGGCAATTCACCCCTCCACTTT.

The chain combines TRBV19 with TRBJ1-2; D uncertain. Per the germline V gene, CDR1 is LNHDA and CDR2 is SQIVND (reference sequence). The CDR3 consists of 14 residues. Trimming pared 1 base from V and 3 bases from J, leaving 9 bases between. The CDR3 DNA reads as TGTGCCAGTAGTATAGTCAGATTGGACTATGGCTACACCTTC. Protein: CASSIVRLDYGYTF.

In this sample, this clone is medium-sized. V and J are TRBV6-5 and TRBJ1-1, with D possibly being TRBD1 (6 bases). Germline V gene data show CDR1 as MNHEY and CDR2 as SVGAGI. V lost 4 bases and J 3 bases, leaving 9 bases between the germline ends. There are 13 residues in the CDR3. In DNA, the CDR3 is TGTGCCAGCAGTTTCTCAGGGGACACTGAAGCTTTCTTT. Amino acid sequence: CASSFSGDTEAFF.